This is a list of T cell receptor beta chains from one sample in a study of response to subunit inactivated influenza vaccine. In TCRdb, the RT-PCR reads were re-called with MiXCR into one record per CDR3 protein. The table has about 620,000 distinct CDR3 sequences, around 11% seen once. In addition, the sample was reused for a study of T cells expressing NK-cell markers.

Sequences were derived from PBMCs from blood, sampled on the day of vaccination. The receptors stem from a man aged 50 to 60 who received an inactivated influenza vaccine. CDR3s include the opening cysteine and the closing phenylalanine or tryptophan. Each record gives: J gene, clone size, V gene, D gene, CDR3 DNA, CDR3 protein. The D gene is left open where the match is weak. Clone size, where shown, is once, few, many, or a class for clones that have expanded.

TRBJ1-4 | few | TRBV7-9 | - | TGTGCCAGCAGCTCCGCGGGACATTATGAAAAACTGTTTTTT | CASSSAGHYEKLFF
TRBJ2-2 | few | TRBV19 | - | TGTGCCAGTAGTAAGATGGCGGGGAAGTATCTCGGGGAGCTGTTTTTT | CASSKMAGKYLGELFF
TRBJ2-1 | many | TRBV29-1 | - | TGCAGCGTTGTCTCCGGAGCTTACGAGCAGTTCTTC | CSVVSGAYEQFF
TRBJ1-1 | many | TRBV12-3/TRBV12-4 | TRBD1 | TGTGCCAGCAGTTTAAGGGGGCCCGGTGAAGCTTTCTTT | CASSLRGPGEAFF
TRBJ2-1 | many | TRBV5-1 | - | TGCGCCAGCAGCTTTATACCAAACACCAATGAGCAGTTCTTC | CASSFIPNTNEQFF
TRBJ2-1 | few | TRBV7-6 | TRBD2 | TGTGCCAGCAGCCCGGGACTAGCGGGAGATGAGCAGTTCTTC | CASSPGLAGDEQFF
TRBJ2-1 | few | TRBV4-1 | - | TGCGCCAGCAGCCAATTAACGTTTCGGAACAATGAGCAGTTCTTC | CASSQLTFRNNEQFF
TRBJ2-1 | - | TRBV5-6 | TRBD1 | TGTGCCAGCAGCCAAGGAAACCCGGGACAGGGGGCGTATGAGCAGTTCTTC | CASSQGNPGQGAYEQFF
TRBJ2-3 | few | TRBV7-2 | - | TGTGCCAGCAGCGAAGGGACCGGAAAATCGAATACGCAGTATTTT | CASSEGTGKSNTQYF
TRBJ2-3 | few | TRBV9 | TRBD2 | TGTGCCGGAGCCCCTACGGGAGGAGGGGCAGATACGCAGTATTTT | CAGAPTGGGADTQYF
TRBJ2-3 | few | TRBV11-2 | - | TGTGCCAGCAGCTTAGATATCTCGGGGGGCACAGATACGCAGTATTTT | CASSLDISGGTDTQYF
TRBJ2-3 | - | TRBV12-3/TRBV12-4 | - | TGTGCCAGCAGAAACCCAGATACGCAGTATTTT | CASRNPDTQYF
TRBJ2-2 | - | TRBV10-3 | - | TGTGCCATCAGTGGCCGAGGGACACTGAACACCGGGGAGCTGTTTTTT | CAISGRGTLNTGELFF
TRBJ1-4 | - | TRBV7-8 | - | TGTGCCAGCAGCCCCCCCCGCGGCAGGGCAGGTGAAAAACTGTTTTTT | CASSPPRGRAGEKLFF
TRBJ2-5 | few | TRBV5-1 | TRBD1 | TGCGCCAGCAGCTCGGGACAGGGGGACCTTGTTGTCGAGACCCAGTACTTC | CASSSGQGDLVVETQYF
TRBJ2-7 | - | TRBV28 | TRBD2 | TGTGCCAGCAGTAGCGGGAGGGCCTTCTACGAGCAGTACTTC | CASSSGRAFYEQYF